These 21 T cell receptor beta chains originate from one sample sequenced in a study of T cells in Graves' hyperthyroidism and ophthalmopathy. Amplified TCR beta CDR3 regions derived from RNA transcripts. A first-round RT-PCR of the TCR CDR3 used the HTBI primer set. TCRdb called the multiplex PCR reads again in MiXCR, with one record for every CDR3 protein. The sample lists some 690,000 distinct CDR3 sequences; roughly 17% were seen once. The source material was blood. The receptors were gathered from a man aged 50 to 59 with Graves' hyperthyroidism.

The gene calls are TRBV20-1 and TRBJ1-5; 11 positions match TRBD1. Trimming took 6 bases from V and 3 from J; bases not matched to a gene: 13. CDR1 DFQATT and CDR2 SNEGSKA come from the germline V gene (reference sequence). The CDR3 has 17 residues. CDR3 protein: CSARTGGADRINQPQHF. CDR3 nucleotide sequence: TGCAGTGCCCGGACAGGGGGCGCCGATAGGATCAATCAGCCCCAGCATTTT.

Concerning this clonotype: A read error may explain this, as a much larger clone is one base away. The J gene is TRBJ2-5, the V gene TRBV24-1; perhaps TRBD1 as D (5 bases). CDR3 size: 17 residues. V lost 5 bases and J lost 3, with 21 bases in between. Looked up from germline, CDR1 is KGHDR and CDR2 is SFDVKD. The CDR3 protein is CATSGTEPRQRKETQYF. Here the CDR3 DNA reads TGTGCCACCAGTGGAACGGAACCCCGACAGCGCAAAGAGACCCAGTACTTC.

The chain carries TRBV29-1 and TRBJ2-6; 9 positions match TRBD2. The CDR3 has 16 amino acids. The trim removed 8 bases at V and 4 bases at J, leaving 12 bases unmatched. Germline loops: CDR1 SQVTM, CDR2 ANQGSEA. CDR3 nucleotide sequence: TGCAGCATCTCGGTAGCGGGAGTGAGAGGGGCCAACGTCCTGACTTTC. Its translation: CSISVAGVRGANVLTF.

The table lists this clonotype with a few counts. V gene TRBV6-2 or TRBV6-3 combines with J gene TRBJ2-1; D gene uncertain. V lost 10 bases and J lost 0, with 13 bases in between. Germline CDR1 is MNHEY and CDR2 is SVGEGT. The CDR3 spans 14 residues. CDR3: CAIMSLSSYNEQFF. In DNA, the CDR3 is TGTGCCATCATGAGTTTGAGCTCCTACAATGAGCAGTTCTTC.

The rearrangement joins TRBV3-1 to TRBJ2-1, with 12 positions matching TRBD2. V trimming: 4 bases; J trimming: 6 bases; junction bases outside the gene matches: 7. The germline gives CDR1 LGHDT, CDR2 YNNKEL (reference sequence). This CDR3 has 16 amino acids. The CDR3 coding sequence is TGTGCCAGCAGCCCTACTAGCGGGAGGCTTTTCAATGAGCAGTTCTTC. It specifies CASSPTSGRLFNEQFF.

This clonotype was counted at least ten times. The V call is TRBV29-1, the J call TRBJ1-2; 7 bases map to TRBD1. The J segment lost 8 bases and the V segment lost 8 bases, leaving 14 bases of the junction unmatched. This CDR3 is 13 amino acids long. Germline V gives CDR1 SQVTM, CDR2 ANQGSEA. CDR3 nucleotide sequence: TGCAGCACCCAGGGTACAGGGGACAGCGGCTACACCTTC. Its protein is CSTQGTGDSGYTF. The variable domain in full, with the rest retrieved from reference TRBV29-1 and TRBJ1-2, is SAVISQKPSRDICQRGTSLTIQCQVDSQVTMMFWYRQQPGQSLTLIATANQGSEATYESGFVIDKFPISRPNLTFSTLTVSNMSPEDSSIYLCSTQGTGDSGYTFGSGTRLTVV.

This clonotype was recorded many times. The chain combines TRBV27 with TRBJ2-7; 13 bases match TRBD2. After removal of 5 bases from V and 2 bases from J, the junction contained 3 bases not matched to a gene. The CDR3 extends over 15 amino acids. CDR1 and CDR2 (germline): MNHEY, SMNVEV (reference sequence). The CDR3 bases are TGTGCCAGCAGTCTAGGGACTAGCGGGACCTACGAGCAGTACTTC. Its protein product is CASSLGTSGTYEQYF.

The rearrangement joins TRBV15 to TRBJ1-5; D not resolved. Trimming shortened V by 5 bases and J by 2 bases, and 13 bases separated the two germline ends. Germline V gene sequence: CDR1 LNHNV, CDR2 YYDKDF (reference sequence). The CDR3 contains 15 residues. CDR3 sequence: CATSLRRGGNQPQHF. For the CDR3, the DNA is TGTGCCACCAGCTTGCGACGCGGGGGCAATCAGCCCCAGCATTTT.

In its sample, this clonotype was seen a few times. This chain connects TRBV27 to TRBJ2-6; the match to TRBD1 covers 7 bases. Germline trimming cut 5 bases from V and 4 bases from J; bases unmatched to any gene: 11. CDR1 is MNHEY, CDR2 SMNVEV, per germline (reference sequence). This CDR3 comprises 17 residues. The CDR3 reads CASSVLGGRAGANVLTF. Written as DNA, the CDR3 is TGTGCCAGCAGTGTTTTAGGGGGCAGGGCAGGGGCCAACGTCCTGACTTTC.

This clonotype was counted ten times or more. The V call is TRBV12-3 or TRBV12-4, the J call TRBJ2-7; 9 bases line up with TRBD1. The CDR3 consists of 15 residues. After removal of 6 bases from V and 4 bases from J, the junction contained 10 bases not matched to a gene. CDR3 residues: CASRRGMDRGYEQYF. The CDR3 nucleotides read TGTGCCAGCAGGCGCGGAATGGACAGGGGTTACGAGCAGTACTTC.

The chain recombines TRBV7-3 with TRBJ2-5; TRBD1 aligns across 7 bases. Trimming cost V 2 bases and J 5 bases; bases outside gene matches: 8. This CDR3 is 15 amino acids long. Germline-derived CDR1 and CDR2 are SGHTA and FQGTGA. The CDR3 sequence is CASSLRQTGLETQYF. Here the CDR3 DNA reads TGTGCCAGCAGCTTACGACAGACAGGGTTGGAGACCCAGTACTTC.

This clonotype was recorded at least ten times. The CDR3 coding sequence is TGTGCCAGCAGCTTAGATCCGACTCTCAGCTCTGGGGCCAACGTCCTGACTTTC. Its translation: CASSLDPTLSSGANVLTF. The chain couples TRBV11-2 to TRBJ2-6; unclear D gene. This CDR3 contains 18 residues. Trimming left V 0 bases short and J 0 bases short, with 12 bases between. The germline CDR1 and CDR2 sequences are SGHAT and FQNNGV.

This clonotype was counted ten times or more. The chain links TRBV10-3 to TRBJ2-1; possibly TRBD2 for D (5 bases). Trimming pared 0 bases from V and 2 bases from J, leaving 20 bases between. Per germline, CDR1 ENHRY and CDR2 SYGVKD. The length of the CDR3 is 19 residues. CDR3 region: CAISESYADSYSTYNEQFF. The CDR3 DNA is TGTGCCATCAGTGAGTCTTACGCGGACTCCTACTCAACCTACAATGAGCAGTTCTTC.

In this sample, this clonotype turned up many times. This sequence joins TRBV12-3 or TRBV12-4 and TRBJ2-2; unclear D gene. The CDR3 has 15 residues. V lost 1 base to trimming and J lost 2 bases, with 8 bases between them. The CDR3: CASSLGFSNTGELFF. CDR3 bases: TGTGCCAGCAGTTTAGGTTTCAGTAACACCGGGGAGCTGTTTTTT.

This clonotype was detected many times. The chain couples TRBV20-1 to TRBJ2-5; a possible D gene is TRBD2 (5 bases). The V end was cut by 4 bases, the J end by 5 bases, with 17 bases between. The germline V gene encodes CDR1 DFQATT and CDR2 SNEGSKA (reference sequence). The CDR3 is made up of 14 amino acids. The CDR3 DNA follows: TGCAGTGCTATAGACTATACATCGCTTGAGACCCAGTACTTC. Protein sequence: CSAIDYTSLETQYF.

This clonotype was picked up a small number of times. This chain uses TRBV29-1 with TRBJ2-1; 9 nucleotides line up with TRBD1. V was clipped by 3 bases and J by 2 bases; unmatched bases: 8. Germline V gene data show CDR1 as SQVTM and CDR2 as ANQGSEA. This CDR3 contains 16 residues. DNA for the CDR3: TGCAGCGTTGAGGGGACAGGGAGTTATACCTACAATGAGCAGTTCTTC. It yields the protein CSVEGTGSYTYNEQFF.

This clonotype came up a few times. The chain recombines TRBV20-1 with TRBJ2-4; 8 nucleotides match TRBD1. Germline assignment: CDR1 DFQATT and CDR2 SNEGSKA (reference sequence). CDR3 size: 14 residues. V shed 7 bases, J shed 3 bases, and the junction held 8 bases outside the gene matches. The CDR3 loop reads CSGSTGEHKNIQYF. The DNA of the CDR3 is TGCAGTGGGTCGACAGGGGAGCACAAAAACATTCAGTACTTC.

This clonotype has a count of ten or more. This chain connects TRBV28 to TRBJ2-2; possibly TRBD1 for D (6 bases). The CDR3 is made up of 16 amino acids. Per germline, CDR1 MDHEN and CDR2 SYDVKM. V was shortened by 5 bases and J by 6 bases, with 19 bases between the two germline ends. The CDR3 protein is CASSLTGQGWPGELFF. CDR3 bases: TGTGCCAGCAGTCTGACTGGTCAGGGGTGGCCCGGGGAGCTGTTTTTT. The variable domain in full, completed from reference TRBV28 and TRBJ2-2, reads DVKVTQSSRYLVKRTGEKVFLECVQDMDHENMFWYRQDPGLGLRLIYFSYDVKMKEKGDIPEGYSVSREKKERFSLILESASTNQTSMYLCASSLTGQGWPGELFFGEGSRLTVL.

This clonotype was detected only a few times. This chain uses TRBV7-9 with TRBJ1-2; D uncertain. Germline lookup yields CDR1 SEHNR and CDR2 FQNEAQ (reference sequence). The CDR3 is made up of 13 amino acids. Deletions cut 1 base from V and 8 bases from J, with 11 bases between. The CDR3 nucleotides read TGTGCCAGCAGCTTAGTCGGGATGGTCGGCTACACCTTC. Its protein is CASSLVGMVGYTF.

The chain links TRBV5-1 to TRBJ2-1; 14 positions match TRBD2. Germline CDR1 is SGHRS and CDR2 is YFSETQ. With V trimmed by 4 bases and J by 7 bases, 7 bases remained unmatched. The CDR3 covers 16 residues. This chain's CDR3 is CASSEGLAGVTNEQFF. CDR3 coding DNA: TGCGCCAGCAGCGAGGGACTAGCGGGAGTGACGAATGAGCAGTTCTTC.

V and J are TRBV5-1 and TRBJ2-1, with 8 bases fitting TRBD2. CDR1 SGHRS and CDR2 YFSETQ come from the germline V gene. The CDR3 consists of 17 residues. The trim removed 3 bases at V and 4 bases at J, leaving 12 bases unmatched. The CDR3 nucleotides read TGCGCCAGCAGCTGGAATGACCTAGCGGGCTCTTACAATGAGCAGTTCTTC. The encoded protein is CASSWNDLAGSYNEQFF.